Below are 27 T cell receptor beta chains sequenced from a single sample in a study of T cells in women clearing cervical HPV infection. Libraries were prepared by immunoSEQ multiplex PCR; TCRdb keeps only in-frame clonotypes and omits some of them. Recorded for this sample: 20,000 to 25,000 clones. Sequenced: blood buffy coat. These receptor sequences come from a woman aged 18 to 75 with a cervical HPV16 infection that either progressed to CIN3+ or cleared (not recorded which).

CDR3 residues: CASSISLAGGSDTQYF. The CDR3 DNA, read in part, is TGTGCCAGTAGTATATCTCTAGCGGGAGGGTCAGATACG. The rearrangement uses TRBV19 and TRBJ2-3; 12 bases are a match to TRBD2. Read sequence stops 3 residues before the CDR3 end, and the germline J gene provides the missing end. The CDR3 contains 16 residues. After removal of 2 bases from V and 4 bases from J, the junction contained 4 bases not matched to a gene. The germline V gene encodes CDR1 LNHDA and CDR2 SQIVND (reference sequence).

In the case of this clone: The read falls 3 residues short of the CDR3 end, and the missing part is taken from the germline J gene. The chain has TRBV20-1 and TRBJ1-1; D might be TRBD1 (6 bases). Germline V gene lookup returns CDR1 DFQATT and CDR2 SNEGSKA (reference sequence). The CDR3 is made up of 14 amino acids. The V gene lost 2 bases and the J gene lost 3 bases, with 13 bases spanning the gap. CDR3 DNA, as far as it was read: TGCAGTGCTAGAATTCAGGGGACCGACACTGAA. Encoded protein: CSARIQGTDTE. In full, the CDR3 reads CSARIQGTDTEAFF.

The CDR3 sequence is CASSLEAGQETQYF. The DNA read from the CDR3 is TGCGCCAGCAGCTTGGAGGCAGGTCAAGAGACC. The chain has TRBV5-1 and TRBJ2-5; D remains unclear. The CDR3 end lies 3 residues beyond the end of the read and is filled in from the germline J gene. Deletions cut 0 bases from V and 2 bases from J, with 8 bases between. Germline values: CDR1 SGHRS, CDR2 YFSETQ. The CDR3 contains 14 residues.

In the case of this clone: The read halts 3 residues ahead of the CDR3 end, with the missing end drawn from the germline J gene. The gene calls are TRBV13 and TRBJ2-7; a weak D match, TRBD1 (6 bases). V lost 6 bases and J lost 0, with 12 bases in between. In germline, CDR1 is PRHDT, CDR2 FYEKMQ (reference sequence). The CDR3 has 14 residues. CDR3 bases read: TGTGCCAGCAGTCTACAGGGAAACTCCTACGAG. This codes for CASSLQGNSYE. The full-length CDR3 reads as CASSLQGNSYEQYF.

Details on this clone: The CDR3 is cut off 3 residues early in the read; its end comes from the germline J gene. V gene TRBV20-1 combines with J gene TRBJ2-1; TRBD1 or TRBD2 may be the D gene (6 bases each). This CDR3 contains 14 residues. V was clipped by 7 bases and J by 9 bases, with 22 bases between them. The V gene's germline CDR1 is DFQATT and CDR2 SNEGSKA (reference sequence). The DNA read from the CDR3 is TGCAGTGAATACAGGGAGGTACCAATAGGTGAG. It codes for CSEYREVPIGE. The full CDR3 sequence reads CSEYREVPIGEQFF.

To note about this clone: The sequence runs out 3 residues before the end of the CDR3; the remainder is reconstructed from the germline J gene. The rearrangement links TRBV20-1 to TRBJ2-7, with 10 bases matching TRBD1. V trimming: 5 bases; J trimming: 4 bases; junction bases outside the gene matches: 8. This CDR3 contains 14 residues. Per germline, CDR1 DFQATT and CDR2 SNEGSKA (reference sequence). The CDR3 bases that were read are TGCAGTGCTCTAGGGACAGGGGTTTCTTACGAG. This encodes CSALGTGVSYE. The entire CDR3 is CSALGTGVSYEQYF.

As for this clone: The DNA ends 3 residues before the CDR3 does, and the rest of the CDR3 is filled in from the germline J gene. V gene TRBV9 combines with J gene TRBJ2-5; 8 nucleotides match TRBD1. The CDR3 contains 13 residues. CDR1 SGDLS and CDR2 YYNGEE come from the germline V gene. With 2 bases clipped from V and 5 bases from J, the junction kept 2 bases outside the gene matches. CDR3 DNA (partial): TGTGCCAGCAGCGTCGGACAGGGCGAGACC. Protein: CASSVGQGET. The full CDR3 reads CASSVGQGETQYF.

Incomplete CDR3 DNA: TGTGCCAGCAGCACCCCTACTAGCGGGGGAACCTACGAG. Its translation is CASSTPTSGGTYE. The full CDR3 sequence reads CASSTPTSGGTYEQYF. The chain has TRBV5-4 and TRBJ2-7; 11 bases line up with TRBD2. The DNA ends 3 residues before the CDR3 does, and the rest of the CDR3 is filled in from the germline J gene. The CDR3 runs 16 residues. V lost 4 bases to trimming and J lost 2 bases; unmatched junction nucleotides: 8. Germline loops: CDR1 SGHNT, CDR2 YYREEE (reference sequence).

On this clone: The read halts 3 residues ahead of the CDR3 end, with the missing end drawn from the germline J gene. The V gene is TRBV6-2 or TRBV6-3, the J gene TRBJ1-5, with D tentatively TRBD1 (5 bases). This CDR3 comprises 13 residues. Germline CDR1 and CDR2: MNHEY and SVGEGT. V shed 3 bases and J shed 4 bases, with 7 bases lying between them. This chain's CDR3 is CASSYGGNQPQHF. The sequenced CDR3 bases are TGTGCCAGCAGTTATGGGGGGAATCAGCCC.

Worth noting for this clone: Read data end 3 residues before the CDR3 end; the end is taken from the germline J gene. The J gene is TRBJ1-3, the V gene TRBV20-1; D gene unclear. Trimming removed 5 bases from V and 4 bases from J, with 12 bases in between. CDR3 size: 13 residues. Germline lookup yields CDR1 DFQATT and CDR2 SNEGSKA (reference sequence). The covered CDR3 bases are TGCAGTGCTGAAAATGTAGAAGGAAACACC. It codes for CSAENVEGNT. The full CDR3 reads CSAENVEGNTIYF.

Regarding this clone: The CDR3 end is not reached by the read, which stops 3 residues before it; the germline J gene fills it in. The chain couples TRBV9 to TRBJ2-3; weak D call: TRBD1 (5 bases). The CDR3 runs to 17 residues. Germline lookup yields CDR1 SGDLS and CDR2 YYNGEE. V shed 0 bases and J shed 3 bases, with 17 bases lying between them. CDR3: CASSVDFSGLTTDTQYF. The CDR3 DNA, read in part, is TGTGCCAGCAGCGTAGATTTTTCAGGGCTGACGACAGATACG.

On this clone itself: With the read ending 3 residues before the CDR3 end, the germline J gene is used to fill in that end. The chain carries TRBV29-1 and TRBJ2-1; D unclear. Germline-derived CDR1 and CDR2 are SQVTM and ANQGSEA. The V end lost 0 bases, the J end lost 6 bases, and 9 bases lay between the germline ends. This CDR3 is 13 amino acids long. CDR3 bases read: TGCAGCGTTGAAGAGGCTGGTGGCAATGAG. Residues: CSVEEAGGNE. The CDR3 as a whole reads CSVEEAGGNEQFF.

About this clone itself: The read ends 3 residues shy of where the CDR3 ends; the end is completed using the germline J gene. The V call is TRBV20-1, the J call TRBJ1-2; D call uncertain. This CDR3 spans 12 amino acids. CDR1 is DFQATT and CDR2 is SNEGSKA in the germline V gene (reference sequence). V shed 1 base and J shed 1 base, with 4 bases lying between them. This chain's CDR3 is CSARVLNYGYTF. Incomplete CDR3 DNA: TGCAGTGCTAGAGTTCTTAACTATGGC.

As regards this clone: The CDR3 end lies 3 residues beyond the end of the read and is filled in from the germline J gene. The chain uses TRBV20-1 and TRBJ2-7, with TRBD1 matching 9 bases. Germline V gives CDR1 DFQATT, CDR2 SNEGSKA (reference sequence). The trim removed 1 base at V and 4 bases at J, leaving 2 bases unmatched. This CDR3 has 13 amino acids. The CDR3 region is CSARGDREYEQYF. The part of the CDR3 DNA that was read is TGCAGTGCTAGAGGGGACAGGGAATACGAG.

As concerns this clone: Coverage ceases 3 residues before the CDR3 finishes, and the germline J gene fills in the end. This chain connects TRBV20-1 to TRBJ2-2; a possible D gene is TRBD2 (6 bases). Germline lookup yields CDR1 DFQATT and CDR2 SNEGSKA (reference sequence). The CDR3 is made up of 14 amino acids. Trimming shortened V by 7 bases and J by 1 base, and 13 bases separated the two germline ends. The sequenced part of the CDR3 DNA is TGCAGTGGTAGTGCGGGGCAGAACACCGGGGAG. Amino acids: CSGSAGQNTGE. The whole CDR3 is CSGSAGQNTGELFF.

In regard to this clone: The CDR3 is cut off 3 residues early in the read; its end comes from the germline J gene. The chain combines TRBV5-1 with TRBJ2-3, with D maybe TRBD1 (8 bases). The CDR3 runs 14 residues. Germline V gene data show CDR1 as SGHRS and CDR2 as YFSETQ. Trimming took 9 bases from V and 0 from J, leaving 14 bases between them. Incomplete CDR3 DNA: TGCGCCACCAACAGGGGGGGGAGCACAGATACG. Translation: CATNRGGSTDT. The full CDR3 protein reads CATNRGGSTDTQYF.

About this clone: The CDR3 is cut off 3 residues early in the read; its end comes from the germline J gene. This chain connects TRBV7-3 to TRBJ2-3, with a tentative D call TRBD2 (5 bases). The CDR3 contains 14 residues. Germline CDR1 reads SGHTA; CDR2 reads FQGTGA. V dropped 0 bases and J dropped 2 bases, with 6 bases sitting between them. The CDR3 reads CASSLTGLTDTQYF. The covered CDR3 bases are TGTGCCAGCAGCTTAACCGGACTCACAGATACG.

On this clone itself: The read terminates 3 residues before the CDR3 end, so the remaining end is supplied by the germline J gene. This rearrangement joins TRBV2 to TRBJ2-7, with TRBD1 identical over 7 bases. Per the germline V gene, CDR1 is SNHLY and CDR2 is FYNNEI. CDR3 length: 15 amino acids. Trimming took 0 bases from V and 1 from J; bases not matched to a gene: 3. The CDR3 is CASSEARRGSYEQYF. The CDR3 DNA, read in part, is TGTGCCAGCAGTGAAGCGCGCAGGGGGTCCTACGAG.

The CDR3: CASSSTGLTYNEQFF. The CDR3 DNA, read in part, is TGCGCCAGCAGCTCTACCGGACTCACCTACAATGAG. This chain links TRBV5-1 with TRBJ2-1, with D possibly TRBD2 on 5 matching bases. The observed sequence ends 3 residues before the CDR3 terminus, with the missing tail filled in from the germline J gene. The CDR3 has 15 residues. V lost 3 bases, J lost 2 bases, and 12 bases lay in between. Looked up from germline, CDR1 is SGHRS and CDR2 is YFSETQ.

Worth noting for this clone: The CDR3 end lies 3 residues beyond the end of the read and is filled in from the germline J gene. The genes are TRBV7-6 and TRBJ2-3, with TRBD2 identical over 9 bases. J was trimmed by 4 bases and V by 3 bases; bases with no gene match: 8. This CDR3 is 16 amino acids long. Per germline, CDR1 SGHVS and CDR2 FNYEAQ. CDR3 in amino acids: CASSLYSGGTADTQYF. The sequenced part of the CDR3 DNA is TGTGCCAGCAGCTTGTATAGCGGGGGTACAGCAGATACG.

As to this clone: Coverage ceases 3 residues before the CDR3 finishes, and the germline J gene fills in the end. The rearrangement uses TRBV18 and TRBJ1-5; weak D call: TRBD1 (6 bases). The CDR3 totals 13 residues. V was cut by 5 bases and J by 8 bases, with 13 bases left in between. CDR1 is KGHSH, CDR2 LQKENI, per germline. The CDR3 bases that were read are TGTGCCAGCTCAACAGGGAACTTCGAGCCC. Its protein is CASSTGNFEP. The whole CDR3 reads CASSTGNFEPQHF.

Details on this clone: The read terminates 3 residues before the CDR3 end, so the remaining end is supplied by the germline J gene. The chain is built from TRBV7-2 and TRBJ2-7; 7 bases align to TRBD2. With 2 bases clipped from V and 2 bases from J, the junction kept 3 bases outside the gene matches. CDR1 SGHTA and CDR2 FQGNSA come from the germline V gene. This CDR3 is 14 amino acids long. This CDR3 is CASSLLGGAYEQYF. CDR3 bases read: TGTGCCAGCAGCTTACTTGGGGGGGCCTACGAG.

Partial CDR3 DNA: TGTGCCAGCAGCTTACGAGCGGGAGGGCGCAGTGAG. Translating it yields CASSLRAGGRSE. The CDR3 in full is CASSLRAGGRSEQFF. The chain uses TRBV11-2 and TRBJ2-1; 10 bases align to TRBD2. Read data end 3 residues before the CDR3 end; the end is taken from the germline J gene. The CDR3 totals 15 residues. With 2 bases clipped from V and 9 bases from J, the junction kept 7 bases outside the gene matches. CDR1 is SGHAT and CDR2 is FQNNGV in the germline V gene.

A remark on this clone: Coverage ceases 3 residues before the CDR3 finishes, and the germline J gene fills in the end. The chain joins TRBV7-2 to TRBJ2-7; D is unresolved. Trimming removed 0 bases from V and 2 bases from J, with 5 bases in between. The CDR3 consists of 13 residues. Germline V gene sequence: CDR1 SGHTA, CDR2 FQGNSA. CDR3 DNA (partial): TGTGCCAGCAGCTTAGCCCACACCTACGAG. Its translation: CASSLAHTYE. The whole CDR3 sequence reads CASSLAHTYEQYF.

About this clone itself: With the read ending 3 residues before the CDR3 end, the germline J gene is used to fill in that end. This same CDR3 is encoded by further DNA sequences in the sample. This chain uses TRBV7-3 with TRBJ2-7; weak D call: TRBD1 (6 bases). V dropped 5 bases and J dropped 6 bases, with 14 bases sitting between them. From germline, CDR1 is SGHTA and CDR2 FQGTGA. The CDR3 covers 13 residues. The covered CDR3 bases are TGTGCCAGCAGCCTTGAGCAGGGGTCCGAG. This codes for CASSLEQGSE. In full, the CDR3 is CASSLEQGSEQYF.

Remarks on this clone: The read gets to within 3 residues of the CDR3 end, and the germline J gene fills in the rest. The rearrangement uses TRBV2 and TRBJ1-1; TRBD1 aligns across 7 bases. Germline CDR1 reads SNHLY; CDR2 reads FYNNEI. The length of the CDR3 is 14 residues. The V segment lost 5 bases and the J segment 1 base; nucleotides outside the gene matches: 4. Partial CDR3 DNA: TGTGCCAGCAGTACAGGGGTCGCGAACACTGAA. Protein sequence: CASSTGVANTE. The whole CDR3 sequence reads CASSTGVANTEAFF.

About this clone: The read ends 3 residues before the CDR3 terminus; that terminus is restored from the germline J gene. The chain couples TRBV6-2 or TRBV6-3 to TRBJ2-2, with TRBD2 matching over 15 bases. Germline V gene sequence: CDR1 MNHEY, CDR2 SVGEGT. This CDR3 is built from 15 residues. The trim removed 8 bases at V and 6 bases at J, leaving 4 bases unmatched. The sequenced part of the CDR3 DNA is TGTGCCAGCCGGACTAGCGGGGGGGCGGCCGGGGAG. This gives the protein CASRTSGGAAGE. The whole CDR3 sequence is CASRTSGGAAGELFF.